This T cell receptor (beta chain) was obtained from a study of neoadjuvant nivolumab and ipilimumab in lung cancer. The V gene's germline CDR1 is MGHDK and CDR2 SYGVNS. The CDR3 runs to 14 residues. Trimming pared 2 bases from V and 5 bases from J, leaving 12 bases between. The assay was immunoSEQ multiplex PCR, and TCRdb's table has in-frame clones only and misses some. The data show roughly 28,000 clones, with about 83% seen just once and just over 5% held by the top ten. Study-level results: Pathologic regression was not significantly tied to TCR clonality. Resected tumors had greater TCR richness and clonality than uninvolved lung.

A remark on this clone: Antigen: not known.

V usage is TRBV25-1 and J usage is TRBJ1-2; D is uncertain. This TCR came from an adult with non-small cell lung cancer. The sequencing here drew on tumor tissue, taken after neoadjuvant nivolumab, alone or with ipilimumab, at or shortly before surgery. CDR3 in amino acids: CASSELASSYGYTF. The CDR3 nucleotides are TGTGCCAGCAGTGAACTCGCCAGCTCTTATGGCTACACCTTC.